Listed below are T cell receptor beta chains from one sample, sequenced in a study of cytomegalovirus exposure and HLA in healthy donors. Libraries were prepared by immunoSEQ multiplex PCR; TCRdb keeps only in-frame clonotypes and omits some of them. The sample lists 150,000 or so clones; 78% were seen once. The sample was PBMCs. These receptors were collected from a man aged 40-50 years in good health and CMV-seropositive. Each CDR3 is given with its conserved first and last residue. The D gene is left open where the match is weak. Not every row has a clone size; where given, it reads once, few, many or a size class.

j_call,d_call,clone_size,v_call,cdr3_aa,cdr3_nt
TRBJ2-3,.,.,TRBV5-1,CASSLFSVEDTQYF,TGCGCCAGCAGCTTGTTTAGCGTGGAAGATACGCAGTATTTT
TRBJ2-2,.,.,TRBV28,CASTPYGISGSPGELFF,TGTGCCAGCACCCCATACGGTATTTCGGGTTCTCCCGGGGAGCTGTTTTTT
TRBJ2-7,TRBD1,.,TRBV6-1,CASSGRDSTPYEQYF,TGTGCCAGCAGTGGACGGGACAGTACGCCTTACGAGCAGTACTTC
TRBJ2-2,TRBD1,.,TRBV28,CASRQIQAGGALSGELFF,TGTGCCAGCAGACAAATCCAAGCAGGGGGAGCCCTCTCCGGGGAGCTGTTTTTT
TRBJ2-1,TRBD2,.,TRBV6-1,CASGLAALSYNEQFF,TGTGCCAGCGGACTAGCGGCCCTAAGCTACAATGAGCAGTTCTTC
TRBJ2-5,.,.,TRBV4-1,CASSLGLAGSETQYF,TGCGCCAGCAGCCTAGGCTTGGCCGGGTCAGAGACCCAGTACTTC
TRBJ2-2,.,few,TRBV14,CASSQVVATGELFF,TGTGCCAGCAGCCAAGTAGTTGCCACCGGGGAGCTGTTTTTT
TRBJ2-3,TRBD2,.,TRBV9,CASSAGLAGEVTDTQYF,TGTGCCAGCAGCGCAGGACTAGCGGGAGAGGTTACAGATACGCAGTATTTT
TRBJ2-7,TRBD1,.,TRBV28,CASSFRDSSYEQYF,TGTGCCAGCAGTTTCCGGGACAGCTCCTACGAGCAGTACTTC
TRBJ1-1,TRBD1,.,TRBV29-1,CSADTGATEAFF,TGCAGCGCAGATACAGGGGCCACTGAAGCTTTCTTT
TRBJ1-4,TRBD1,.,TRBV5-8,CASSLDRGQEKLFF,TGTGCCAGCAGCCTGGACAGGGGGCAGGAAAAACTGTTTTTT
TRBJ1-3,TRBD1,.,TRBV25-1,CASSEHGTGGNAIYF,TGTGCCAGCAGTGAACATGGGACAGGCGGAAACGCCATATATTTT
TRBJ2-3,TRBD2,few,TRBV9,CASSPGTRGYGRSTDTQYF,TGTGCCAGCAGCCCCGGGACTAGAGGATATGGCAGGAGCACAGATACGCAGTATTTT
TRBJ1-4,TRBD1,.,TRBV11-2,CASSTGTEEKLFF,TGTGCCAGCAGCACAGGGACAGAGGAAAAACTGTTTTTT
TRBJ2-2,.,few,TRBV13,CASRPAGPGELFF,TGTGCCAGCAGGCCCGCAGGGCCCGGGGAGCTGTTTTTT
TRBJ2-7,.,.,TRBV10-3,CAISDSRSGSQQYF,TGTGCCATCAGTGACTCCCGGTCAGGGTCCCAGCAGTACTTC